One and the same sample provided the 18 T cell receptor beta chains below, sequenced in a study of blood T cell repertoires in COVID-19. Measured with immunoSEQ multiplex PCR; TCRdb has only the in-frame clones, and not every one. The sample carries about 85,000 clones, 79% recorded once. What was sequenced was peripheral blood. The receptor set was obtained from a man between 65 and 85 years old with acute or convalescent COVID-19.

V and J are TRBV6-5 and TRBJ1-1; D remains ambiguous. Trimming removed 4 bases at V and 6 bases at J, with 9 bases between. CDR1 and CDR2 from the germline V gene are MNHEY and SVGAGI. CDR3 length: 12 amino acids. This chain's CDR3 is CASSSRGAEAFF. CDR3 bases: TGTGCCAGCAGTTCTAGAGGTGCTGAAGCTTTCTTT.

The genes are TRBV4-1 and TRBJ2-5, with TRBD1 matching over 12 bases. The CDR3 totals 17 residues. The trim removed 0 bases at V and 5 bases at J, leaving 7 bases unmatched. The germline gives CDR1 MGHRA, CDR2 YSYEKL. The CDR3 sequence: CASSQDPGTGGGETQYF. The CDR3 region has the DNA TGCGCCAGCAGCCAAGACCCCGGGACAGGGGGCGGGGAGACCCAGTACTTC.

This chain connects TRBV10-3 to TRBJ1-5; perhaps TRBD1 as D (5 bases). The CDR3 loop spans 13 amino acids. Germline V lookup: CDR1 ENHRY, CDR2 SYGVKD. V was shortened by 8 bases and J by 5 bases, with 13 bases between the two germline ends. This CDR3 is CAIGPGNYQPQHF. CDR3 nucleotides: TGTGCCATCGGCCCAGGGAACTATCAGCCCCAGCATTTT.

The CDR3 DNA sequence: TGTGCCAGCAGTGAAGGGGGGCGAGCTGGCGACGAGCAGTACGTC. Translated: CASSEGGRAGDEQYV. The chain links TRBV2 to TRBJ2-7; D possibly corresponds to TRBD1 (6 bases). The CDR3 runs to 15 residues. Germline values: CDR1 SNHLY, CDR2 FYNNEI. V lost 1 base and J lost 5, with 15 bases in between.

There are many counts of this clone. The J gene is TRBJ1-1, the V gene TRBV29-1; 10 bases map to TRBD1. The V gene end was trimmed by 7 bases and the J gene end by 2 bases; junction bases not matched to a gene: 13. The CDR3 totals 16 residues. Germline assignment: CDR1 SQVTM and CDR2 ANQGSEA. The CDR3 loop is CSANPDRGLINTEAFF. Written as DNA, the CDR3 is TGCAGCGCCAACCCTGACAGGGGGCTGATTAACACTGAAGCTTTCTTT.

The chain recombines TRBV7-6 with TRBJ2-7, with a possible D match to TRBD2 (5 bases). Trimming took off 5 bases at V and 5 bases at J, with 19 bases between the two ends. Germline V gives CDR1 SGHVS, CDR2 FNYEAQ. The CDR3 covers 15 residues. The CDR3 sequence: CASSSTDWGVHEQYF. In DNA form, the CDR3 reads TGTGCCAGCAGCAGCACCGATTGGGGAGTCCACGAGCAGTACTTC.

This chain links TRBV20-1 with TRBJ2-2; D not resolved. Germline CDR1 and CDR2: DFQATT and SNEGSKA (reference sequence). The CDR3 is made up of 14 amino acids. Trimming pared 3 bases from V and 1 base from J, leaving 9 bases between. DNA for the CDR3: TGCAGTGCTAGTGGTCACTGGAACACCGGGGAGCTGTTTTTT. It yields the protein CSASGHWNTGELFF.

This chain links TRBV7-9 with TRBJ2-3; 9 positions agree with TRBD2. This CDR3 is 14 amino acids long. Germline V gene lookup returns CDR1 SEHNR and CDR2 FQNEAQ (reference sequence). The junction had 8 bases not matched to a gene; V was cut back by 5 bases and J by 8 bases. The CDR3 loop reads CASSPPMTSGTQYF. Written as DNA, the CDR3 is TGTGCCAGCAGCCCCCCGATGACTAGCGGTACGCAGTATTTT.

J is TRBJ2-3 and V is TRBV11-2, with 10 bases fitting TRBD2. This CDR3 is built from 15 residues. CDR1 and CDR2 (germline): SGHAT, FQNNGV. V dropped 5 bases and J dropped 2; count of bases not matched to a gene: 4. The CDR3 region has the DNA TGTGCCAGCAGCCCAGCGGGGGGGTACACAGATACGCAGTATTTT. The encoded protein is CASSPAGGYTDTQYF.

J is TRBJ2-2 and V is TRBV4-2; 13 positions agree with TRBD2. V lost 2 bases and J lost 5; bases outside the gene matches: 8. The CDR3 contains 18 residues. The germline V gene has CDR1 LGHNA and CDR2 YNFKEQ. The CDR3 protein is CASSQRTSGGLVTGELFF. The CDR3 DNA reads TGTGCCAGCAGCCAAAGGACTAGCGGGGGCCTAGTTACCGGGGAGCTGTTTTTT.

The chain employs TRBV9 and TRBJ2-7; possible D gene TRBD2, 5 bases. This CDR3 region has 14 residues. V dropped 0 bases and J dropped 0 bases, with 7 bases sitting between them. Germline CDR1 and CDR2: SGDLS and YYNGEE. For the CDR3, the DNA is TGTGCCAGCAGCGTAGGAGCGGTCTCCTACGAGCAGTACTTC. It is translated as CASSVGAVSYEQYF.

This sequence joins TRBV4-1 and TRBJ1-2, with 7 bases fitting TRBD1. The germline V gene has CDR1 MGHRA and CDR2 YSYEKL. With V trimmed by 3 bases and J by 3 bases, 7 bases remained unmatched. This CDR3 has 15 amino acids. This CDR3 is CASSHPRGADYGYTF. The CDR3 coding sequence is TGCGCCAGCAGCCATCCCAGGGGGGCGGACTATGGCTACACCTTC.

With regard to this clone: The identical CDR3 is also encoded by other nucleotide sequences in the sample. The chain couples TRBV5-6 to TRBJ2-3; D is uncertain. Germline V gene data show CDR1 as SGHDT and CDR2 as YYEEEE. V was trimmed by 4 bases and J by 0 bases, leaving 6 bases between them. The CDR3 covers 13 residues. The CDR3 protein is CASSEASTDTQYF. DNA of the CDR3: TGTGCCAGCAGCGAGGCTAGCACAGATACGCAGTATTTT.

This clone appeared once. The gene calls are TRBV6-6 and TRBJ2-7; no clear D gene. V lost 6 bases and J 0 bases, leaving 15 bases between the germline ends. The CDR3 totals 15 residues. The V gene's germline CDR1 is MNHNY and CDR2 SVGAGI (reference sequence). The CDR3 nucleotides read TGTGCCAGCAGCCCCGCCGCTACGCGCTCCTACGAGCAGTACTTC. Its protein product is CASSPAATRSYEQYF.

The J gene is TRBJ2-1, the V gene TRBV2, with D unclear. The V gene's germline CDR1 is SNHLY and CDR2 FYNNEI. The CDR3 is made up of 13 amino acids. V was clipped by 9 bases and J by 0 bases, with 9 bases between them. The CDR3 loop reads CARQRSSYNEQFF. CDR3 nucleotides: TGTGCCAGACAGAGAAGCTCCTACAATGAGCAGTTCTTC.

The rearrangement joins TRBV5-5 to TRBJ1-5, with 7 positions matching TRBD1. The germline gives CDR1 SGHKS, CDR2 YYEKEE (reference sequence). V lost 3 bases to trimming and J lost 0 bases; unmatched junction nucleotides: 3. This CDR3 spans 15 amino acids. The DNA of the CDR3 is TGTGCCAGCAGCTGGACAGGAAATAGCAATCAGCCCCAGCATTTT. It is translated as CASSWTGNSNQPQHF. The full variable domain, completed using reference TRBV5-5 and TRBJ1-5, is DAGVTQSPTHLIKTRGQQVTLRCSPISGHKSVSWYQQVLGQGPQFIFQYYEKEERGRGNFPDRFSARQFPNYSSELNVNALLLGDSALYLCASSWTGNSNQPQHFGDGTRLSIL.

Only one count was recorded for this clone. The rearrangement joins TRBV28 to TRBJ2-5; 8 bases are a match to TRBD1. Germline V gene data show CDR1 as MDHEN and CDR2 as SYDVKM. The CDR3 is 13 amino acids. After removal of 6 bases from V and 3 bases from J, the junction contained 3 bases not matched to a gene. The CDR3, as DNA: TGTGCCAGCAGCCAGGACAGGGAAGAGACCCAGTACTTC. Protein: CASSQDREETQYF.

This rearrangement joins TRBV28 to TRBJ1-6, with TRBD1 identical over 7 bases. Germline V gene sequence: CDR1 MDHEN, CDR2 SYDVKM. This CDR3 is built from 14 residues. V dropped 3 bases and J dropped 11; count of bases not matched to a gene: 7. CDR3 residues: CASSFGQERTPLHF. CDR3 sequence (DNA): TGTGCCAGCAGTTTTGGACAGGAAAGGACACCCCTCCACTTT.